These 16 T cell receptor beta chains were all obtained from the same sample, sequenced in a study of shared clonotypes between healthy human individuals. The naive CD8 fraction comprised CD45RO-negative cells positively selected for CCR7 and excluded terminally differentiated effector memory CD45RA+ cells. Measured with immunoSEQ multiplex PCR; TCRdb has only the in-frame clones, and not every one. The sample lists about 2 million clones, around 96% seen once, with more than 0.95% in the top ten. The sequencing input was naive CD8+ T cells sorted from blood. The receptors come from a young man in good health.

CDR3 region: CASSLGQNEQYF. As DNA, the CDR3 is TGTGCCAGCAGCTTGGGACAGAACGAGCAGTACTTC. The chain couples TRBV5-5 to TRBJ2-7; D might be TRBD1 (5 bases). Germline CDR1 SGHKS, CDR2 YYEKEE (reference sequence). The CDR3 totals 12 residues. Between the trimmed V and J ends, which lost 0 bases and 5 bases, there was a span of 6 bases.

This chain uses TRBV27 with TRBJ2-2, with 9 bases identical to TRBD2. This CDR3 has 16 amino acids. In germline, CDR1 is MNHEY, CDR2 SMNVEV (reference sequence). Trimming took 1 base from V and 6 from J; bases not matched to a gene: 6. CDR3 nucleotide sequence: TGTGCCAGCAGTTTATGGTGGACTAGCGATCCCGGGGAGCTGTTTTTT. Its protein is CASSLWWTSDPGELFF.

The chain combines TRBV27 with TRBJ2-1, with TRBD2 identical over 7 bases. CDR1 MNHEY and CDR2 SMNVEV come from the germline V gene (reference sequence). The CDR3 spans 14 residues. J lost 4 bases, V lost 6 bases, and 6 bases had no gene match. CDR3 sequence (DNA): TGTGCCAGCAGCCCTAGCGGAGTATACAATGAGCAGTTCTTC. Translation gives CASSPSGVYNEQFF.

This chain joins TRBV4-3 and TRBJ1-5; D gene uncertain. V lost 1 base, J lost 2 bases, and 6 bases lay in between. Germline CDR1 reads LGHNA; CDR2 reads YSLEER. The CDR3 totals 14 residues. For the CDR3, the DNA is TGCGCCAGCAGCCAAGGACACGGCAATCAGCCCCAGCATTTT. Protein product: CASSQGHGNQPQHF.

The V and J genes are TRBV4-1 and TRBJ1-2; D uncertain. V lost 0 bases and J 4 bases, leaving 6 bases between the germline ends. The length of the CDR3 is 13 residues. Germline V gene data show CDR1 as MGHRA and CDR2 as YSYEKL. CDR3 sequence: CASSQDPLYGYTF. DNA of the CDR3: TGCGCCAGCAGCCAAGATCCCCTCTATGGCTACACCTTC.

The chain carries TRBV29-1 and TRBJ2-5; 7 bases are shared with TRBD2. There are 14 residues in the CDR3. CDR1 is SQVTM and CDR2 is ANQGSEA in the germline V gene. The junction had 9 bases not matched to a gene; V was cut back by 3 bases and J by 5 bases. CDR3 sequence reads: CSVDMGGSRETQYF. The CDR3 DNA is TGCAGCGTTGATATGGGCGGGAGCAGGGAGACCCAGTACTTC.

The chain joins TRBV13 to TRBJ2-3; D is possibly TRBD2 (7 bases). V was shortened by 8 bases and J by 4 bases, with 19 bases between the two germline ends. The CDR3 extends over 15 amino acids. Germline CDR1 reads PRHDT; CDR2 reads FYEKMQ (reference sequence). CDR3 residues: CASVQTGAGADTQYF. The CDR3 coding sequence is TGTGCCAGCGTCCAAACGGGGGCGGGAGCAGATACGCAGTATTTT.

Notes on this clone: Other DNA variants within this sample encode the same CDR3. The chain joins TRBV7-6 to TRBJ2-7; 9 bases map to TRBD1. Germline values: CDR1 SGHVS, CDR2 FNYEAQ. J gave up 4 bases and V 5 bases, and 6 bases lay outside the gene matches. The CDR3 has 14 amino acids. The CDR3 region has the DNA TGTGCCAGCAGCCCCGGGACAGGGTCGTACGAGCAGTACTTC. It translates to CASSPGTGSYEQYF.

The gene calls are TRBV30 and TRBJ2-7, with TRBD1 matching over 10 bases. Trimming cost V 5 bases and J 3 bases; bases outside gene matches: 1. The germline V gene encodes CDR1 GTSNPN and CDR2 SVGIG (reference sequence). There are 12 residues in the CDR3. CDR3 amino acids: CAWGQGDYEQYF. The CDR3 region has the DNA TGTGCCTGGGGACAGGGGGACTACGAGCAGTACTTC.

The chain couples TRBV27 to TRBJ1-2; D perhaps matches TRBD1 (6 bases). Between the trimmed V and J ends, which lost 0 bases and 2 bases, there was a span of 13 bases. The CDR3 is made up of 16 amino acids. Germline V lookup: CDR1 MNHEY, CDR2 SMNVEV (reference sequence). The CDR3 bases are TGTGCCAGCAGTTTATCGATGGCTACAGGGAACTATGGCTACACCTTC. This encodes CASSLSMATGNYGYTF.

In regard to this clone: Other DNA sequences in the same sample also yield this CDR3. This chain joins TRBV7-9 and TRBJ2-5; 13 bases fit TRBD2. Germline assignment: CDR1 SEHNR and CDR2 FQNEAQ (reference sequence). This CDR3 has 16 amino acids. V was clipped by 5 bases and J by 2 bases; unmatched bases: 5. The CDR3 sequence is CASSLGTSGAQETQYF. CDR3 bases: TGTGCCAGCAGCCTGGGGACTAGCGGGGCTCAAGAGACCCAGTACTTC. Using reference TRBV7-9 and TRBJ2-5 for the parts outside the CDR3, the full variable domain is DTGVSQNPRHKITKRGQNVTFRCDPISEHNRLYWYRQTLGQGPEFLTYFQNEAQLEKSRLLSDRFSAERPKGSFSTLEIQRTEQGDSAMYLCASSLGTSGAQETQYFGPGTRLLVL.

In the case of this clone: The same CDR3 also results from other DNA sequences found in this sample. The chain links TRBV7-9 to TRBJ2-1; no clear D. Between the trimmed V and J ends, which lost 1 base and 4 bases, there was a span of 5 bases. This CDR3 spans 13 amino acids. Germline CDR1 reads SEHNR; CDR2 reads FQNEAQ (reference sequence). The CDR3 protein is CASSLESYNEQFF. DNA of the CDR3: TGTGCCAGCAGCTTAGAGTCGTACAATGAGCAGTTCTTC. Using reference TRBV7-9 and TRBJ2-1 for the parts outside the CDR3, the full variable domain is DTGVSQNPRHKITKRGQNVTFRCDPISEHNRLYWYRQTLGQGPEFLTYFQNEAQLEKSRLLSDRFSAERPKGSFSTLEIQRTEQGDSAMYLCASSLESYNEQFFGPGTRLTVL.

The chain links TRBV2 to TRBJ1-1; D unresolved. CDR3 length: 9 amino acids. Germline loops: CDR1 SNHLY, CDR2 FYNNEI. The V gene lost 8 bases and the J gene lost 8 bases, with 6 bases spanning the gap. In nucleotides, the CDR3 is TGTGCCAGCGGAAACGAAGCTTTCTTT. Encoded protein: CASGNEAFF.

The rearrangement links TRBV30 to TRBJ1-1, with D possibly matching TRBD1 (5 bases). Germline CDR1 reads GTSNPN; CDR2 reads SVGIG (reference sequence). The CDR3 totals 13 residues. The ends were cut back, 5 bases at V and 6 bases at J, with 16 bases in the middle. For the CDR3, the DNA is TGTGCCTGGGATTACGGGGCTCAAGCTGAAGCTTTCTTT. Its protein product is CAWDYGAQAEAFF.

The CDR3 spells CASTGRGEAFF. The CDR3 bases are TGTGCCAGCACGGGTCGGGGTGAAGCTTTCTTT. J is TRBJ1-1 and V is TRBV27; D is ambiguous. The CDR3 extends over 11 amino acids. Trimming took off 7 bases at V and 7 bases at J, with 10 bases between the two ends. Germline V gives CDR1 MNHEY, CDR2 SMNVEV (reference sequence).

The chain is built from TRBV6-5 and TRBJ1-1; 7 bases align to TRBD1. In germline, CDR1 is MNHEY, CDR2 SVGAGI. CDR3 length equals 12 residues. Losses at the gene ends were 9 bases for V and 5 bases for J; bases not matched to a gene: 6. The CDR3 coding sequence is TGTGCCAGTCAGGGGGGGGAAACTGAAGCTTTCTTT. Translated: CASQGGETEAFF.